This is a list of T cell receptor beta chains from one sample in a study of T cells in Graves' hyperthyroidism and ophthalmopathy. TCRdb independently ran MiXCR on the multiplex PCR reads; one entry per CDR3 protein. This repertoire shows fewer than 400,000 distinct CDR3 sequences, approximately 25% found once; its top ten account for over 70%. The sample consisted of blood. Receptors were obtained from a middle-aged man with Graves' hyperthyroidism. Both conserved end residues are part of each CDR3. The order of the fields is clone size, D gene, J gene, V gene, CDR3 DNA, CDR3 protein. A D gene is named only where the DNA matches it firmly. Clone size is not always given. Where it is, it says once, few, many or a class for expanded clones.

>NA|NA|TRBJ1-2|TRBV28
TGTGCCAGCAGTTTTTCAGGGAGCGGCTATGGCTACACCTTC
CASSFSGSGYGYTF
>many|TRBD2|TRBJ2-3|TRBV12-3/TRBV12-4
TGTGCCAGCAGTTTAGGTGCGGGAGCGGGAGATACGCAGTATTTT
CASSLGAGAGDTQYF
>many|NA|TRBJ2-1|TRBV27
TGTGCCAGCAGTCACCAGGTATCCTTGGAATCGGAGCAGTTCTTC
CASSHQVSLESEQFF
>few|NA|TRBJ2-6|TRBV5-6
TGTGCCAGCAGCTTGGGGGGTTCCTCTGGGGCCAACGTCCTGACTTTC
CASSLGGSSGANVLTF
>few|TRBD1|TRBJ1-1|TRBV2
TGTGCCAGCAGGGCCACAGGGGAGAACACTGAAGCTTTCTTT
CASRATGENTEAFF
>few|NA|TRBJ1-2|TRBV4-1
TGCGCCAGCAGCCAACTAGGGCTCGGCTACACCTTC
CASSQLGLGYTF
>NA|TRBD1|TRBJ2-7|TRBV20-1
TGCAGTGCTAGAAAAACAGGGGGCCATCTTACCTACGAGCAGTACTTC
CSARKTGGHLTYEQYF
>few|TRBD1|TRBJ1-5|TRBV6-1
TGTGCCAGCAAGATTCGGGACAGCCGGGGCAGCAATCAGCCCCAGCATTTT
CASKIRDSRGSNQPQHF
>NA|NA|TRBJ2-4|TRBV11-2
TGTGCCAGCAGCTTACAGTGGAGCATTCAGTACTTC
CASSLQWSIQYF
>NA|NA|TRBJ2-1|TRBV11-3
TGTGCCAGCAGCTGGGGACACGGAAGCTCCTACAATGAGCAGTTCTTC
CASSWGHGSSYNEQFF
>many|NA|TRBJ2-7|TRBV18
TGTGCCAGCTCACACCGGGACAACTACGAGCAGTACTTC
CASSHRDNYEQYF
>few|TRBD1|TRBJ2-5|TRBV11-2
TGTGCCAGCAGCAACCGGGACAGGGGGCAAGAGACCCAGTACTTC
CASSNRDRGQETQYF
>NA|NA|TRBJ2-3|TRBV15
TGTGCCACCAGCAGAGGTGATCTAGCGCAGTATTTT
CATSRGDLAQYF
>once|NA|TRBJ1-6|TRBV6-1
TGTGCCAGCAGTGAACGGGGTCGGGGCACCAATTCACCCCTCCACTTT
CASSERGRGTNSPLHF
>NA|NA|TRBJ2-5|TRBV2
TGTGCCAGCAGTGCCACGAGGGGGCAAGAGACCCAGTACTTC
CASSATRGQETQYF
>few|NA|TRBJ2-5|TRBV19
TGTGCCAGTAGTCTCAGCCAGGGCCCGCAGACCCAGTACTTC
CASSLSQGPQTQYF
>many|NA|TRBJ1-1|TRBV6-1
TGTGCCAGCAGCTGGGGGGGTGGGAACACTGAAGCTTTCTTT
CASSWGGGNTEAFF
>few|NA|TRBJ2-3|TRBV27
TGTGCCAGCAGTTCGGGAGAGCCAGATACGCAGTATTTT
CASSSGEPDTQYF
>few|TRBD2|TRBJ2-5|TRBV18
TGTGCCAGCTCACCACCTTCAGCGGGAGTGGAGACCCAGTACTTC
CASSPPSAGVETQYF
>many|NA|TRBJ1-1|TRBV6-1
TGTGCCAGCATCGGAAACACTGAAGCTTTCTTT
CASIGNTEAFF
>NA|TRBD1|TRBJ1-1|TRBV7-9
TGTGCCAGCAGCCCGGGACAGGGCACTGAAGCTTTCTTT
CASSPGQGTEAFF
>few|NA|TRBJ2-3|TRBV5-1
TGCGCCAGCAGCTTGGCCCTGGCGGGACTTATTAGCACAGATACGCAGTATTTT
CASSLALAGLISTDTQYF
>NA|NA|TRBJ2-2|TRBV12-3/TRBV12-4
TGTGCCAGCAGCTCCCCCGTGGCTGTAGGGGAGCTGTTTTTT
CASSSPVAVGELFF
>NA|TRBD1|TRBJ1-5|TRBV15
TGTGCCACCAGCGGAGGACAGGGGGAATGGCCCCAGCATTTT
CATSGGQGEWPQHF
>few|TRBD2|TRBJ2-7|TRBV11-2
TGTGCCAGCAGCCTAAATCGAATCCTAGCGGGAGGGCCAGCCGACGAGCAGTACTTC
CASSLNRILAGGPADEQYF
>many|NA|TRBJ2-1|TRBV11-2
TGTGCCAGCAGCTTCATGGGGTCCTACAATGAGCAGTTCTTC
CASSFMGSYNEQFF
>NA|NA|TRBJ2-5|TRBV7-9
TGTGCCAGCAGGTCGGGTTATGAGACCCAGTACTTC
CASRSGYETQYF
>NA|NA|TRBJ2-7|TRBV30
TGTGCCTGGAGTGTAACGGGACACTTCTCCTACGAGCAGTACTTC
CAWSVTGHFSYEQYF
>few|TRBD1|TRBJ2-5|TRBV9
TGTGCCAGCAGCGTAGGGGACAGGGGGTTAGAGACCCAGTACTTC
CASSVGDRGLETQYF
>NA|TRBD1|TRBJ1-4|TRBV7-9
TGTGCCAGCAGCTTTGGGCAAGGGGACAGGTTCAATGAAAAACTGTTTTTT
CASSFGQGDRFNEKLFF
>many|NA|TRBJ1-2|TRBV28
TGTGCCAGCAGCCCTACCGACTATGGCTACACCTTC
CASSPTDYGYTF
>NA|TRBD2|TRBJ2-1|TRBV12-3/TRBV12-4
TGTGCCGGCAGTTCCCGGACTAGCGGCAACAATGAGCAGTTCTTC
CAGSSRTSGNNEQFF
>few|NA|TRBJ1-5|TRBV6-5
TGTGCCAGCAGTTACTCGGGTAGCAATCAGCCCCAGCATTTT
CASSYSGSNQPQHF
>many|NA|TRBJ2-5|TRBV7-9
TGTGCCAGCAGCTTAGGGACAAGGGTCGGTCAAGAGACCCAGTACTTC
CASSLGTRVGQETQYF
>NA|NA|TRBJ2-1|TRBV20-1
TGCAGTGCTAGTGATCCACAGAGGGATGGAAATGAGCAGTTCTTC
CSASDPQRDGNEQFF
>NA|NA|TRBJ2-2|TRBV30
TGTGCCTGGAGTGTAAGAAGCCCGAACACCGGGGAGCTGTTTTTT
CAWSVRSPNTGELFF
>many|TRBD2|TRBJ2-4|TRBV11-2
TGTGCCAGCAGCTTAGATGCGGGGGACATTCAGTACTTC
CASSLDAGDIQYF
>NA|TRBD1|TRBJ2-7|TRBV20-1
TGCAGTGCTAGGACAGGGACAACCTACGAGCAGTACTTC
CSARTGTTYEQYF
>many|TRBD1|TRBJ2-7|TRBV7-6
TGTGCCAGCAGCCCAAGGGACAGGGGGCCCTACGAGCAGTACTTC
CASSPRDRGPYEQYF
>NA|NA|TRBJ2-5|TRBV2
TGTGCCAGCAGTGTGGCACAAGAGACCCAGTACTTC
CASSVAQETQYF
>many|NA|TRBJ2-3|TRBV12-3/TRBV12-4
TGTGCCAGCAGTCTCACGTCGGGAGATACGCAGTATTTT
CASSLTSGDTQYF
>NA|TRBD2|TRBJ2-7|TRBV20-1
TGCAGTGCTTGGACTAGTGGCTACGAGCAGTACTTC
CSAWTSGYEQYF
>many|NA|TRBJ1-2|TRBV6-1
TGTGCCAGCAGCCTGGAGAGCCGGGACTCGAAATATGGCTACACCTTC
CASSLESRDSKYGYTF
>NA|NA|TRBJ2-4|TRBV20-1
TGCAGTGCCAGGGGTTCGGACATTCAGTACTTC
CSARGSDIQYF
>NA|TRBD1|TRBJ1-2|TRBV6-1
TGTGCCAGCAGCGAAACGGGACAGAACTATGGCTACACCTTC
CASSETGQNYGYTF
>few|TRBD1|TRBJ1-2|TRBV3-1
TGTGCCAGCAGCGGCTTATCATTGTCGAGTCGGGACAGCGGATTTTATGGCTACACCTTC
CASSGLSLSSRDSGFYGYTF
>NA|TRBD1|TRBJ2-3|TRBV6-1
TGTGCCAGCGGACAGGGGGGGACAGATACGCAGTATTTT
CASGQGGTDTQYF
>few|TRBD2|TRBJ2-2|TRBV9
TGTGCCAGCAGTCCAAGGCGGGAGCCCGGGGAGCTGTTTTTT
CASSPRREPGELFF
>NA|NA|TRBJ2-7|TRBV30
TGTGCCTGGAGCCCGTACGTGGGAGGCTACGAGCAGTACTTC
CAWSPYVGGYEQYF
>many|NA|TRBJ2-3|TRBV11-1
TGTGCCAGCAGCTCCTCGGGACAACGCACAGATACGCAGTATTTT
CASSSSGQRTDTQYF
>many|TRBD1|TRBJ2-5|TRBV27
TGTGCCAGCGCCCCGGTGGACAGGGAAGAGACCCAGTACTTC
CASAPVDREETQYF
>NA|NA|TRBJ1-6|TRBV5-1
TGCGCCAGCAGTTCATCGTCAAGGGATAATTCACCCCTCCACTTT
CASSSSSRDNSPLHF
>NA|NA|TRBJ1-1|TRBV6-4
TGTGCCAGCAGTGACTACTCCGGGGGCTTAGCTTTCTTT
CASSDYSGGLAFF
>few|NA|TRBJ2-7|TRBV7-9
TGTGCCAGCAGCAGCCGAAGGGACACCTCCTACGAGCAGTACTTC
CASSSRRDTSYEQYF
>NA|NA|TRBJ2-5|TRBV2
TGTGCCAGCAGTGTCTCTCTAGCGGAGACCCAGTACTTC
CASSVSLAETQYF
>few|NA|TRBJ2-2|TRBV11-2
TGTGCCAGCAGCTTAACTCCTAGATCCGCCGGGGAGCTGTTTTTT
CASSLTPRSAGELFF
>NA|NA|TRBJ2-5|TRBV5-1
TGCGCCAGCAGCTTGGAGCAGACCCAGTACTTC
CASSLEQTQYF
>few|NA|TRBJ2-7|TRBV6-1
TGTGCCAGCAGTGAAGTTCTAGCCCAGGATGGCTACGAGCAGTACTTC
CASSEVLAQDGYEQYF
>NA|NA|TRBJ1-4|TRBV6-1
TGTGCCAGCAGTGATTGGAAGCTTAATGAAAAACTGTTTTTT
CASSDWKLNEKLFF
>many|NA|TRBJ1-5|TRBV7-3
TGTGCCAGCAGTCCGTGGGGAGACAAAAGTAGCAATCAGCCCCAGCATTTT
CASSPWGDKSSNQPQHF